This passage covers 5 T cell receptor beta chains from one sample sequenced in a study of control samples from healthy donors and cancer patients. This table comes from immunoSEQ multiplex PCR, and its TCRdb copy is limited to in-frame clones, with some not included. This table holds over 30,000 clones, around 83% found once. The sequencing input was PBMCs. All receptors derive from a woman aged 40 to 55 with lung cancer.

The chain employs TRBV18 and TRBJ2-7; D remains unclear. V dropped 5 bases and J dropped 2 bases, with 13 bases sitting between them. The CDR3 sequence is 14 residues long. From germline, CDR1 is KGHSH and CDR2 LQKENI. The CDR3 sequence is CASSLGQDAYEQYF. In DNA form, the CDR3 reads TGTGCCAGCTCATTAGGCCAGGATGCCTACGAGCAGTACTTC.

The chain is built from TRBV7-8 and TRBJ2-1, with 9 bases lining up with TRBD1. The length of the CDR3 is 16 residues. The germline gives CDR1 SGHVS, CDR2 FQNEAQ. The trim removed 3 bases at V and 4 bases at J, leaving 7 bases unmatched. Here the CDR3 DNA reads TGTGCCAGCAGCTTCGTTTTTGGGACAGGGTACAATGAGCAGTTCTTC. This encodes CASSFVFGTGYNEQFF.

This clone was seen just once. The rearrangement links TRBV4-3 to TRBJ2-3; 8 bases align to TRBD2. Germline assignment: CDR1 LGHNA and CDR2 YSLEER. V lost 1 base to trimming and J lost 0 bases; unmatched junction nucleotides: 9. The CDR3 consists of 18 residues. The CDR3 loop reads CASSQAHERGPSTDTQYF. CDR3 nucleotide sequence: TGCGCCAGCAGCCAAGCCCACGAGCGGGGGCCTAGCACAGATACGCAGTATTTT.

CDR3: CASSPTSLATWGTQYF. The CDR3 coding sequence is TGTGCCAGCAGCCCCACCAGTTTGGCAACGTGGGGGACCCAGTACTTC. J is TRBJ2-5 and V is TRBV11-3; no definite D call. Germline CDR1 reads SGHNT; CDR2 reads YENEEA. V was trimmed by 5 bases and J by 7 bases, leaving 23 bases between them. The CDR3 contains 16 residues.

The V call is TRBV15, the J call TRBJ1-1; 8 bases agree with TRBD1. The germline V gene encodes CDR1 LNHNV and CDR2 YYDKDF (reference sequence). Trimming at V came to 8 bases and at J to 5 bases, leaving 10 bases not matched to a gene. The CDR3 length is 14 residues. CDR3 coding DNA: TGTGCCACCGACGCAGGGGGCCCGAAGACTGAAGCTTTCTTT. Protein: CATDAGGPKTEAFF.